This entry lists 15 T cell receptor beta chains sequenced from one sample in a study of T cells in Graves' hyperthyroidism and ophthalmopathy. Researchers amplified the TCR beta CDR3 regions from RNA transcripts. Initially, a first-round RT-PCR of the TCR CDR3 employed the HTBI primer set. TCRdb reprocessed the multiplex PCR reads with MiXCR, giving one entry per CDR3 protein. Seen here are 500,000 to 800,000 distinct CDR3 sequences, about 15% observed once, and the top ten hold around an eighth. Material: blood. These receptors were obtained from a woman in her forties or fifties with Graves' ophthalmopathy.

V is TRBV28 and J is TRBJ2-7, with 10 bases that match TRBD2. V was pared by 1 base and J by 2 bases, with 2 bases of the junction left unmatched. CDR3 length: 15 residues. Germline assignment: CDR1 MDHEN and CDR2 SYDVKM. The CDR3 reads CASSLLGTSAYEQYF. CDR3 bases: TGTGCCAGCAGTTTATTGGGGACTAGCGCCTACGAGCAGTACTTC.

V and J are TRBV6-1 and TRBJ2-3; TRBD2 agrees at 8 bases. The CDR3 runs 14 residues. Unmatched junction bases numbered 11, after V lost 10 bases and J lost 5 bases. Germline loops: CDR1 MNHNS, CDR2 SASEGT. Written as DNA, the CDR3 is TGTGCCACCAAGCCGGGAGGGCCTATAGATACGCAGTATTTT. Translated, it gives CATKPGGPIDTQYF.

This clonotype was counted at least ten times. The chain recombines TRBV14 with TRBJ2-1; D not resolved. Germline assignment: CDR1 SGHDN and CDR2 FVKESK. V was clipped by 5 bases and J by 8 bases, with 19 bases between them. This CDR3 is 15 amino acids long. The CDR3 here is CASSENVWGFHEQFF. Written as DNA, the CDR3 is TGTGCCAGCAGCGAAAACGTCTGGGGATTCCATGAGCAGTTCTTC.

Many counts were recorded for this clonotype. The gene calls are TRBV4-3 and TRBJ2-3, with D perhaps matching TRBD2 (5 bases). Germline lookup yields CDR1 LGHNA and CDR2 YSLEER. The CDR3 consists of 13 residues. V dropped 6 bases and J dropped 4 bases, with 11 bases sitting between them. The CDR3 DNA reads TGCGCCAGCAGGCGGGTACCGGCAGATACGCAGTATTTT. It translates to CASRRVPADTQYF.

The chain recombines TRBV20-1 with TRBJ2-3, with TRBD2 matching 14 bases. V lost 0 bases to trimming and J lost 0 bases; unmatched junction nucleotides: 8. The germline gives CDR1 DFQATT, CDR2 SNEGSKA (reference sequence). The CDR3 length is 19 residues. CDR3 sequence: CSARERGTSGSSSTDTQYF. Written as DNA, the CDR3 is TGCAGTGCTAGAGAGCGCGGGACTAGCGGGAGCTCCAGCACAGATACGCAGTATTTT.

There are a few counts of this clonotype. The CDR3 carries no conserved terminal phenylalanine or tryptophan, so it likely arises from a read error. The chain joins TRBV10-3 to TRBJ1-1; no firm D call. The length of the CDR3 is 13 residues. V shed 5 bases and J shed 0 bases, with 7 bases lying between them. Germline assignment: CDR1 ENHRY and CDR2 SYGVKD. The CDR3 DNA follows: TGTGCCATCAGTACCTCTATGAACACTGAAGCTTTCCCT. This encodes CAISTSMNTEAFP.

The table lists this clonotype with many counts. The CDR3 bases are TGTGCCAGCAGCTTAGCGCGACTTGAGGGTGAGCAGTTCTTC. Encoded protein: CASSLARLEGEQFF. The chain couples TRBV7-2 to TRBJ2-1, with D possibly matching TRBD2 (5 bases). V lost 0 bases and J 9 bases, leaving 12 bases between the germline ends. Germline V gene sequence: CDR1 SGHTA, CDR2 FQGNSA. The length of the CDR3 is 14 residues. The full variable domain, rest sourced from reference TRBV7-2 and TRBJ2-1, is GAGVSQSPSNKVTEKGKDVELRCDPISGHTALYWYRQSLGQGLEFLIYFQGNSAPDKSGLPSDRFSAERTGGSVSTLTIQRTQQEDSAVYLCASSLARLEGEQFFGPGTRLTVL.

This clonotype was seen a single time. The chain has TRBV19 and TRBJ2-7, with a possible D match to TRBD1 (6 bases). The CDR3 sequence is 13 residues long. Trimming pared 5 bases from V and 5 bases from J, leaving 13 bases between. CDR1 LNHDA and CDR2 SQIVND come from the germline V gene (reference sequence). As DNA, the CDR3 is TGTGCCAGTAGTGGGGGACATGTAGACGAGCAGTACTTC. Its protein product is CASSGGHVDEQYF.

This clonotype was counted at least ten times. The chain carries TRBV20-1 and TRBJ1-1; the D gene is possibly TRBD1 (5 bases). With 5 bases removed from V and 1 base from J, the gap between germline ends came to 14 bases. The CDR3 extends over 14 amino acids. CDR1 is DFQATT and CDR2 is SNEGSKA in the germline V gene (reference sequence). The CDR3 nucleotides are TGCAGTGCTCAAGGGGACGGACAGAACACTGAAGCTTTCTTT. Amino acid sequence: CSAQGDGQNTEAFF.

This sequence joins TRBV7-2 and TRBJ2-7; 9 nucleotides align to TRBD2. V shed 1 base and J 3 bases; nucleotides not matched to a gene: 7. Germline V lookup: CDR1 SGHTA, CDR2 FQGNSA. There are 16 residues in the CDR3. For the CDR3, the DNA is TGTGCCAGCAGCTTAGACCAACAGCGGGGGGACTACGAGCAGTACTTC. As protein: CASSLDQQRGDYEQYF.

This clonotype was observed many times. This chain links TRBV7-2 with TRBJ2-7; D is possibly TRBD1 (5 bases). The germline V gene encodes CDR1 SGHTA and CDR2 FQGNSA. CDR3 length: 15 residues. Trimming removed 1 base from V and 5 bases from J, with 15 bases in between. CDR3 DNA: TGTGCCAGCAGCTTAGGGACACCCGGAAAACACGAGCAGTACTTC. It is translated as CASSLGTPGKHEQYF.

This clonotype was detected a few times. The CDR3 sequence is CASSLVAIDGGLQETQYF. The CDR3 DNA reads as TGTGCCAGCAGTTTAGTGGCAATTGATGGGGGCCTCCAAGAGACCCAGTACTTC. The rearrangement uses TRBV28 and TRBJ2-5, with a weak D call TRBD1 (6 bases). The CDR3 is 18 residues long. The ends were cut back, 2 bases at V and 1 base at J, with 20 bases in the middle. Germline assignment: CDR1 MDHEN and CDR2 SYDVKM.

This clonotype was counted ten times or more. The V call is TRBV5-1, the J call TRBJ2-3; D might be TRBD1 (6 bases). The CDR3 loop spans 14 amino acids. The V end was cut by 0 bases, the J end by 6 bases, with 11 bases between. Germline-derived CDR1 and CDR2 are SGHRS and YFSETQ. This chain's CDR3 is CASSLVGATDTQYF. DNA of the CDR3: TGCGCCAGCAGCTTGGTGGGGGCTACGGATACGCAGTATTTT.

This clonotype was counted at least ten times. V is TRBV3-1 and J is TRBJ2-1; 9 bases are a match to TRBD1. The germline CDR1 and CDR2 sequences are LGHDT and YNNKEL (reference sequence). This CDR3 spans 15 amino acids. Unmatched junction bases numbered 2, after V lost 1 base and J lost 4 bases. Written as DNA, the CDR3 is TGTGCCAGCAGCCAAGGGACAGGGGAATACAATGAGCAGTTCTTC. Translation gives CASSQGTGEYNEQFF.

V and J are TRBV11-2 and TRBJ1-2, with TRBD1 matching 7 bases. Germline assignment: CDR1 SGHAT and CDR2 FQNNGV. The V and J ends lost 1 base and 8 bases, in that order; junction bases with no gene match: 4. This CDR3 is built from 13 residues. For the CDR3, the DNA is TGTGCCAGCAGCTTAGGGGGACAGTCCGGCTACACCTTC. Translated, it gives CASSLGGQSGYTF.